One and the same sample provided the 20 T cell receptor beta chains below, sequenced in a study of spatial heterogeneity in lung cancer. Indicated time point: blood at routine non-recurrence follow-up after resection. Via MiXCR, TCRdb re-called the 5' RACE reads, giving one row per CDR3 protein. The sample has tens of thousands of distinct CDR3 sequences; roughly 8% are singletons. Specimen: PBMCs, collected at follow-up. Receptors originate from a male donor with early-stage non-small cell lung cancer.

This clonotype was seen repeatedly, ten times or more. This chain uses TRBV6-1 with TRBJ1-2; TRBD1 agrees at 7 bases. Germline V lookup: CDR1 MNHNS, CDR2 SASEGT. Germline trimming cut 3 bases from V and 10 bases from J; bases unmatched to any gene: 11. The CDR3 is made up of 14 amino acids. The CDR3 DNA reads TGTGCCAGCAGTGATTGGGACAGTACTATGGACTACACCTTC. Residues: CASSDWDSTMDYTF.

Details on this clonotype: This may be a read error, as it is one base from a much larger clone. The gene calls are TRBV7-2 and TRBJ2-5; D remains unclear. V dropped 0 bases and J dropped 7 bases, with 9 bases sitting between them. The CDR3 extends over 13 amino acids. CDR1 is SGHTA and CDR2 is FQGNSA in the germline V gene. Written as DNA, the CDR3 is TGTGCCAGCAGCTTAGCGGTTCTGAGGACCCAGTACTTC. It yields the protein CASSLAVLRTQYF.

V usage is TRBV2 and J usage is TRBJ1-5; D uncertain. V was shortened by 5 bases and J by 3 bases, with 14 bases between the two germline ends. Germline V gene lookup returns CDR1 SNHLY and CDR2 FYNNEI. This CDR3 comprises 15 residues. The CDR3 sequence is CASSLGSSDNQPQHF. CDR3 sequence (DNA): TGTGCCAGCAGTTTAGGTTCGTCGGACAATCAGCCCCAGCATTTT.

This chain joins TRBV7-8 and TRBJ2-1; 7 bases are a match to TRBD2. Trimming cost V 5 bases and J 1 base; bases outside gene matches: 2. The CDR3 extends over 14 amino acids. Germline CDR1 reads SGHVS; CDR2 reads FQNEAQ. The CDR3 loop is CASSPGGSYNEQFF. CDR3 DNA sequence: TGTGCCAGCAGCCCGGGGGGATCCTACAATGAGCAGTTCTTC.

This clonotype was counted many times. The V gene is TRBV19, the J gene TRBJ1-1; D not certain. The ends were cut back, 5 bases at V and 1 base at J, with 11 bases in the middle. The CDR3 has 14 amino acids. The germline V gene encodes CDR1 LNHDA and CDR2 SQIVND (reference sequence). CDR3 residues: CASSSPTWNTEAFF. The DNA of the CDR3 is TGTGCCAGTAGTTCCCCGACTTGGAACACTGAAGCTTTCTTT.

Many counts were recorded for this clonotype. V usage is TRBV23-1 and J usage is TRBJ2-5, with a possible D match to TRBD2 (6 bases). TRBV23-1 is known as an ORF, though its function is uncertain. V was pared by 7 bases and J by 5 bases, with 23 bases between. This CDR3 contains 16 residues. The CDR3 DNA is TGCGCCAGCACCCGAACACCGGGACTTACTTGGGAGACCCAGTACTTC. Its translation: CASTRTPGLTWETQYF.

About this clonotype itself: Given a much more abundant clone one base away, this may be a read error. This chain uses TRBV20-1 with TRBJ2-7; 9 nucleotides agree with TRBD1. The germline V gene has CDR1 DFQATT and CDR2 SNEGSKA (reference sequence). Trimming at V came to 5 bases and at J to 6 bases, leaving 8 bases not matched to a gene. The CDR3 consists of 13 residues. DNA for the CDR3: TGCAGTGCTTGGGGGACAGGGTCGGGCGAGCAGTACTTC. Translated, it gives CSAWGTGSGEQYF.

This clonotype was detected many times. This chain joins TRBV11-2 and TRBJ1-1, with D unclear. V gave up 1 base and J gave up 3 bases, with 6 bases separating them. Looked up from germline, CDR1 is SGHAT and CDR2 is FQNNGV. The CDR3 spans 13 residues. CDR3 bases: TGTGCCAGCAGCTTAGGTGAGGACACTGAAGCTTTCTTT. This sequence encodes CASSLGEDTEAFF.

This clonotype appeared many times. V gene TRBV27 combines with J gene TRBJ1-1; D uncertain. Germline assignment: CDR1 MNHEY and CDR2 SMNVEV (reference sequence). Trimming removed 2 bases at V and 1 base at J, with 8 bases between. There are 14 residues in the CDR3. The CDR3 DNA sequence: TGTGCCAGCAGTTTAGGGCAGCCGAACACTGAAGCTTTCTTT. Protein product: CASSLGQPNTEAFF.

This clonotype was observed many times. CDR3 bases: TGTGCCAGCAGCTTGGGGATTGCGGGGGCGCGGAGCACCGGGGAGCTGTTTTTT. Amino acids: CASSLGIAGARSTGELFF. The V call is TRBV5-4, the J call TRBJ2-2; maybe TRBD2 (7 bases). Trimming pared 0 bases from V and 4 bases from J, leaving 19 bases between. Per germline, CDR1 SGHNT and CDR2 YYREEE (reference sequence). CDR3 size: 18 residues.

This clonotype was detected many times. This sequence joins TRBV7-9 and TRBJ2-1; TRBD2 agrees at 8 bases. The CDR3 covers 12 residues. V lost 4 bases, J lost 7 bases, and 0 bases stayed unmatched. In germline, CDR1 is SEHNR, CDR2 FQNEAQ (reference sequence). The CDR3 loop is CASSSSGNEQFF. The CDR3 coding sequence is TGTGCCAGCAGCTCTAGCGGGAATGAGCAGTTCTTC.

By share, this clonotype counts as medium-sized. J is TRBJ2-3 and V is TRBV30; unclear D gene. This CDR3 is built from 11 residues. Germline V gene sequence: CDR1 GTSNPN, CDR2 SVGIG (reference sequence). Trimming cost V 5 bases and J 2 bases, with 5 bases left between them. CDR3 loop: CAWSDTDTQYF. Here the CDR3 DNA reads TGTGCCTGGTCAGACACAGATACGCAGTATTTT.

In its sample, this clonotype was seen many times. CDR3 bases: TGCAGCGTTGAAGGATATACTGAAAAACTGTTTTTT. Translation: CSVEGYTEKLFF. The V and J genes are TRBV29-1 and TRBJ1-4; no reliable D call. The germline V gene encodes CDR1 SQVTM and CDR2 ANQGSEA. The CDR3 has 12 amino acids. V shed 1 base and J shed 7 bases, with 7 bases lying between them.

The CDR3 coding sequence is TGTGCCAGCAGCTTAGTCAGGGCGAGCTCCTACGAGCAGTACTTC. Translation: CASSLVRASSYEQYF. This chain uses TRBV13 with TRBJ2-7; a possible D gene is TRBD1 (5 bases). This CDR3 region has 15 residues. Germline-derived CDR1 and CDR2 are PRHDT and FYEKMQ (reference sequence). V lost 1 base and J 0 bases, leaving 10 bases between the germline ends.

This clonotype was counted many times. The chain employs TRBV30 and TRBJ1-5; tentative D call: TRBD1 (6 bases). The CDR3 loop spans 14 amino acids. The V end lost 0 bases, the J end lost 7 bases, and 13 bases lay between the germline ends. Germline CDR1 GTSNPN, CDR2 SVGIG (reference sequence). CDR3 bases: TGTGCCTGGAGTGTTTTGGGGGCTGGGCAGCCCCAGCATTTT. Amino acid sequence: CAWSVLGAGQPQHF.

The chain combines TRBV11-2 with TRBJ2-7, with D perhaps TRBD2 (6 bases). With 7 bases removed from V and 7 bases from J, the gap between germline ends came to 17 bases. The CDR3 extends over 13 amino acids. Germline loops: CDR1 SGHAT, CDR2 FQNNGV. CDR3 DNA: TGTGCCAGCAACGACTGGAGGGGCCAAGAGCAGTACTTC. Amino acids: CASNDWRGQEQYF. Full variable domain (rest looked up from reference TRBV11-2 and TRBJ2-7): EAGVAQSPRYKIIEKRQSVAFWCNPISGHATLYWYQQILGQGPKLLIQFQNNGVVDDSQLPKDRFSAERLKGVDSTLKIQPAKLEDSAVYLCASNDWRGQEQYFGPGTRLTVT.

This clonotype was detected ten times or more. V gene TRBV7-3 combines with J gene TRBJ2-3; 12 bases are a match to TRBD2. V shed 5 bases, J shed 8 bases, and the junction held 8 bases outside the gene matches. CDR1 is SGHTA and CDR2 is FQGTGA in the germline V gene. The CDR3 sequence is 15 residues long. CDR3 bases: TGTGCCAGCAGCCCTAGCGGGGGGGCCGGTGTTACGCAGTATTTT. The encoded protein is CASSPSGGAGVTQYF.

In its sample, this clonotype was seen many times. An end of the junction differs from the germline gene, which may be a read error. J is TRBJ1-3 and V is TRBV11-3, with a tentative D call TRBD1 (5 bases). Germline-derived CDR1 and CDR2 are SGHNT and YENEEA. This CDR3 has 15 residues. The CDR3 nucleotides are TGTGCCAGCAGCTTACCGACCTCCGAACCGGGACGGTCGGATTTT. Its translation is CASSLPTSEPGRSDF.

This clonotype turned up a few times. V gene TRBV20-1 combines with J gene TRBJ1-3; D is unclear. The CDR3 spans 14 residues. Trimming removed 0 bases from V and 0 bases from J, with 6 bases in between. Germline CDR1 DFQATT, CDR2 SNEGSKA (reference sequence). The CDR3 region has the DNA TGCAGTGCTAGAGAACATGCCTCTGGAAACACCATATATTTT. It codes for CSAREHASGNTIYF.

This clonotype has only a few counts. J is TRBJ2-1 and V is TRBV5-1, with 8 positions matching TRBD1. The V gene end was trimmed by 5 bases and the J gene end by 15 bases; junction bases not matched to a gene: 10. The CDR3 runs 12 residues. Per the germline V gene, CDR1 is SGHRS and CDR2 is YFSETQ. CDR3 region: CASRVDRERWFF. The DNA for the CDR3 is TGCGCCAGCAGGGTGGACAGGGAAAGGTGGTTCTTC.